Listed here are 3 T cell receptor beta chains from one sample, sequenced in a study of shared clonotypes between healthy human individuals. In the naive CD8 group, cells lacked CD45RO and were positively selected for CCR7, so terminally differentiated effector memory CD45RA+ cells were left out. Assay used: immunoSEQ multiplex PCR; TCRdb lists only in-frame clones, some missing. The table has about 2.2 million clones, 80% to 95% seen once. Sequencing was done on a sample of naive CD8+ T cells from PBMCs. Source of these receptors: a man in his late teens or twenties in good health. Some clones in this sample may be carry-over from other donors' samples.

V gene TRBV7-9 combines with J gene TRBJ2-1, with a weak D call TRBD2 (7 bases). This CDR3 has 14 residues. Deletions cut 8 bases from V and 6 bases from J, with 17 bases between. Germline V gene data show CDR1 as SEHNR and CDR2 as FQNEAQ (reference sequence). The CDR3 sequence: CASQLDGGPNEQFF. The CDR3 DNA sequence: TGTGCCAGCCAACTCGACGGGGGGCCCAATGAGCAGTTCTTC.

This chain uses TRBV13 with TRBJ1-1, with a weak D call TRBD1 (5 bases). Germline CDR1 PRHDT, CDR2 FYEKMQ (reference sequence). V lost 3 bases and J 7 bases, leaving 12 bases between the germline ends. This CDR3 has 13 residues. The CDR3 DNA follows: TGTGCCAGCAGCTTTGGGGGATTGGGTGAAGCTTTCTTT. Encoded protein: CASSFGGLGEAFF.

CDR3: CASSLLGRGREQYF. CDR3 in DNA: TGTGCCAGCTCCCTTCTGGGCAGGGGTCGCGAGCAGTACTTC. This chain uses TRBV2 with TRBJ2-7, with a possible D match to TRBD1 (6 bases). The germline V gene has CDR1 SNHLY and CDR2 FYNNEI. V lost 8 bases, J lost 6 bases, and 20 bases lay in between. CDR3 length: 14 residues.